One sample yielded the 13 T cell receptor beta chains listed below, sequenced in a study of patients and donors after allogeneic stem cell transplantation (TCRdb year 2020). Library method: RT-PCR. For sequencing, a NextSeq 550 was employed. TCRdb passed the public sequencing reads through fastp at Q25 and MiXCR, retaining productive beta sequences. Each record represents a unique CDR3 protein, reported with the most common genes and DNA among its rows. This sample gives about a million distinct CDR3 sequences in total; 15% to 20% of them show up just once. 6% of the sample is held by the ten biggest clonotypes. Sample: blood, either unsorted or a sorted T cell fraction (not recorded which). The receptors come from a human donor who was either an allogeneic HSCT recipient or a stem cell or donor lymphocyte infusion donor (not recorded which). It is not recorded whose cells these are; they may come from a transplant donor.

This clonotype has at least ten counts. This chain joins TRBV12-3 or TRBV12-4 and TRBJ2-3; the D gene is possibly TRBD2 (7 bases). The CDR3 sequence is 15 residues long. The V end was cut by 4 bases, the J end by 6 bases, with 17 bases between. CDR3 region: CASSSPGEGVDTQYF. The DNA of the CDR3 is TGTGCCAGCAGTTCCCCCGGGGAGGGGGTGGATACGCAGTATTTT.

This clonotype has a handful of counts. The chain employs TRBV12-3 or TRBV12-4 and TRBJ2-1, with unresolved D. Between the trimmed V and J ends, which lost 9 bases and 9 bases, there was a span of 12 bases. The CDR3 contains 11 residues. The DNA for the CDR3 is TGTGCCAGTTTTGGTTCAGGTGAGCAGTTCTTC. It is translated as CASFGSGEQFF.

J is TRBJ2-3 and V is TRBV20-1; 10 bases fit TRBD2. With V trimmed by 8 bases and J by 4 bases, 6 bases remained unmatched. This CDR3 has 13 residues. Germline CDR1 and CDR2: DFQATT and SNEGSKA (reference sequence). The CDR3 DNA reads as TGCAGTTCACCCCTAGCGGGAGCAGATACGCAGTATTTT. Amino acids: CSSPLAGADTQYF.

The chain has TRBV4-2 and TRBJ1-2; D may be TRBD1 (5 bases). Germline values: CDR1 LGHNA, CDR2 YNFKEQ. The CDR3 sequence is 15 residues long. V lost 0 bases, J lost 6 bases, and 14 bases lay in between. CDR3 DNA sequence: TGTGCCAGCAGCCAAGATACGGGGCGCGTCGATGGCTACACCTTC. It is translated as CASSQDTGRVDGYTF.

The chain employs TRBV24-1 and TRBJ2-2; D is undetermined. CDR1 and CDR2 (germline): KGHDR, SFDVKD. The V end lost 1 base, the J end lost 1 base, and 12 bases lay between the germline ends. The CDR3 runs 17 residues. The CDR3 loop is CATSDFQGYGNTGELFF. CDR3 coding DNA: TGTGCCACCAGTGATTTTCAAGGGTATGGGAACACCGGGGAGCTGTTTTTT.

This chain connects TRBV15 to TRBJ1-1, with unresolved D. Trimming removed 5 bases from V and 11 bases from J, with 18 bases in between. From germline, CDR1 is LNHNV and CDR2 YYDKDF (reference sequence). The CDR3 sequence is 13 residues long. The CDR3 DNA sequence: TGTGCCACCAGCTACCGGACGGCCCGGACGGCTTTCTTT. Protein sequence: CATSYRTARTAFF.

The chain has TRBV30 and TRBJ1-3, with no clear D. V gave up 4 bases and J gave up 3 bases, with 10 bases separating them. This CDR3 is 13 amino acids long. CDR1 and CDR2 (germline): GTSNPN, SVGIG (reference sequence). The CDR3 is CAWTLWDGNTIYF. The CDR3, as DNA: TGTGCCTGGACCCTTTGGGATGGAAACACCATATATTTT. Variable domain in full (rest from reference TRBV30 and TRBJ1-3): SQTIHQWPATLVQPVGSPLSLECTVEGTSNPNLYWYRQAAGRGLQLLFYSVGIGQISSEVPQNLSASRPQDRQFILSSKKLLLSDSGFYLCAWTLWDGNTIYFGEGSWLTVV.

The chain is built from TRBV3-1 and TRBJ1-3; D is uncertain. The CDR3 spans 13 residues. Trimming shortened V by 0 bases and J by 12 bases, and 12 bases separated the two germline ends. The germline V gene encodes CDR1 LGHDT and CDR2 YNNKEL (reference sequence). Here the CDR3 reads CASSQDALSHIYF. CDR3 DNA: TGTGCCAGCAGCCAAGATGCCCTAAGTCACATATATTTT.

This clonotype has a handful of counts. J is TRBJ2-7 and V is TRBV25-1, with D possibly matching TRBD1 (5 bases). CDR3 size: 15 residues. Germline V gene data show CDR1 as MGHDK and CDR2 as SYGVNS. V was trimmed by 2 bases and J by 3 bases, leaving 14 bases between them. This chain's CDR3 is CASSEDSLRYYEQYF. The CDR3 coding sequence is TGTGCCAGCAGTGAAGACAGCCTTCGGTACTACGAGCAGTACTTC.

In this sample, this clonotype turned up a few times. The V call is TRBV5-1, the J call TRBJ2-1, with 10 nucleotides matching TRBD2. The germline gives CDR1 SGHRS, CDR2 YFSETQ. V shed 1 base, J shed 5 bases, and the junction held 3 bases outside the gene matches. CDR3 length: 15 residues. In DNA, the CDR3 is TGCGCCAGCAGCTTGCTAGCGGGGGTAAACAATGAGCAGTTCTTC. This codes for CASSLLAGVNNEQFF.

J is TRBJ1-2 and V is TRBV20-1; tentatively, D is TRBD1 (5 bases). V lost 3 bases and J lost 8, with 16 bases in between. The CDR3 contains 13 residues. Germline CDR1 DFQATT, CDR2 SNEGSKA (reference sequence). The CDR3 DNA reads as TGCAGTGCTAGTGGGCGGGGGTCGTGGGGCTACACCTTC. Protein product: CSASGRGSWGYTF.

On this clonotype itself: The junction departs from the called germline gene at one end, perhaps through a read error. The CDR3 region is CASSPIQRGQETQYF. CDR3 coding DNA: TGTGCTAGCAGCCCTATTCAGCGGGGACAAGAGACCCAGTACTTC. The genes are TRBV7-7 and TRBJ2-5; 7 nucleotides match TRBD2. Germline lookup yields CDR1 SSHAT and CDR2 FNYEAQ (reference sequence). This CDR3 has 15 amino acids.

The rearrangement uses TRBV12-3 or TRBV12-4 and TRBJ1-1, with TRBD1 identical over 8 bases. V trimming: 5 bases; J trimming: 8 bases; junction bases outside the gene matches: 16. The CDR3 contains 16 residues. CDR3 bases: TGTGCCAGCAGTGAAGGCTTAGTAGCAGGGGGCCGGGAAGCTTTCTTT. Its protein product is CASSEGLVAGGREAFF.